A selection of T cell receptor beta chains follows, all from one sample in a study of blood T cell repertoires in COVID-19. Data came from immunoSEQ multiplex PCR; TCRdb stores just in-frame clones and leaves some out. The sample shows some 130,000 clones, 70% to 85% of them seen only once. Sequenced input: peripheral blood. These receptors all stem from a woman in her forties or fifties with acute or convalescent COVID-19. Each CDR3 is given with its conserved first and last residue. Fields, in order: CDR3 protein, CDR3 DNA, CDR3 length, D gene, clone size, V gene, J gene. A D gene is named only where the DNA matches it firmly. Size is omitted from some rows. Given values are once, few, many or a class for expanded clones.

CDR3: CASSGGGTSTDTQYF
DNA: TGTGCCAGCAGTGGGGGCGGGACTAGCACAGATACGCAGTATTTT
length: 15
D: .
size: .
V: TRBV2
J: TRBJ2-3

CDR3: CAISADRGQGGYTF
DNA: TGTGCCATCAGTGCGGACAGGGGGCAGGGTGGCTACACCTTC
length: 14
D: TRBD1
size: .
V: TRBV10-3
J: TRBJ1-2

CDR3: CASSQESGYTGELFF
DNA: TGTGCCAGCAGCCAAGAATCGGGTTACACCGGGGAGCTGTTTTTT
length: 15
D: .
size: .
V: TRBV3-1/TRBV3-2
J: TRBJ2-2

CDR3: CASSLAVNTGELFF
DNA: TGTGCCAGCAGCCTGGCCGTGAACACCGGGGAGCTGTTTTTT
length: 14
D: .
size: .
V: TRBV3-1/TRBV3-2
J: TRBJ2-2

CDR3: CASSPRQTGTLRNTEAFF
DNA: TGTGCCAGCAGCCCACGACAGACAGGGACGTTGAGGAACACTGAAGCTTTCTTT
length: 18
D: TRBD1
size: .
V: TRBV7-9
J: TRBJ1-1

CDR3: CASSGRDRTNEKLFF
DNA: TGCGCCAGCAGCGGCCGGGACAGGACTAATGAAAAACTGTTTTTT
length: 15
D: TRBD1
size: .
V: TRBV4-1
J: TRBJ1-4

CDR3: CASRGQPNTGELFF
DNA: TGTGCCAGCAGGGGACAGCCGAACACCGGGGAGCTGTTTTTT
length: 14
D: TRBD1
size: .
V: TRBV9
J: TRBJ2-2

CDR3: CASRVLDEQFF
DNA: TGTGCCAGCAGGGTTTTAGATGAGCAGTTCTTC
length: 11
D: .
size: .
V: TRBV2
J: TRBJ2-1

CDR3: CASSPTRSITGELFF
DNA: TGTGCCAGCAGCCCCACTAGGAGTATCACCGGGGAGCTGTTTTTT
length: 15
D: .
size: .
V: TRBV7-7
J: TRBJ2-2

CDR3: CSVGGGSYNEQFF
DNA: TGCAGCGTTGGAGGGGGCTCCTACAATGAGCAGTTCTTC
length: 13
D: .
size: .
V: TRBV29-1
J: TRBJ2-1

CDR3: CASSPTEWDEQFF
DNA: TGTGCCAGCAGTCCAACAGAGTGGGATGAGCAGTTCTTC
length: 13
D: .
size: .
V: TRBV6-2/TRBV6-3
J: TRBJ2-1

CDR3: CASSRAGRDTGELFF
DNA: TGCGCCAGCAGCCGGGCAGGGAGGGACACCGGGGAGCTGTTTTTT
length: 15
D: TRBD2
size: once
V: TRBV4-1
J: TRBJ2-2

CDR3: CASSDPTGVEAFF
DNA: TGTGCCAGCAGTGACCCGACGGGAGTGGAAGCTTTCTTT
length: 13
D: .
size: few
V: TRBV6-6
J: TRBJ1-1

CDR3: CASSPRTGEEKLFF
DNA: TGTGCCAGCAGCCCTCGTACAGGGGAAGAAAAACTGTTTTTT
length: 14
D: TRBD1
size: .
V: TRBV9
J: TRBJ1-4

CDR3: CASSLSSNQPQHF
DNA: TGTGCCAGCTCACTCAGTAGCAATCAGCCCCAGCATTTT
length: 13
D: .
size: .
V: TRBV18
J: TRBJ1-5

CDR3: CASSPDRNSPLHF
DNA: TGTGCCAGCTCCCCAGACAGGAATTCACCCCTCCACTTT
length: 13
D: .
size: .
V: TRBV18
J: TRBJ1-6

CDR3: CASSDGGTDTQYF
DNA: TGTGCCAGCAGTGACGGGGGCACAGATACGCAGTATTTT
length: 13
D: .
size: .
V: TRBV2
J: TRBJ2-3